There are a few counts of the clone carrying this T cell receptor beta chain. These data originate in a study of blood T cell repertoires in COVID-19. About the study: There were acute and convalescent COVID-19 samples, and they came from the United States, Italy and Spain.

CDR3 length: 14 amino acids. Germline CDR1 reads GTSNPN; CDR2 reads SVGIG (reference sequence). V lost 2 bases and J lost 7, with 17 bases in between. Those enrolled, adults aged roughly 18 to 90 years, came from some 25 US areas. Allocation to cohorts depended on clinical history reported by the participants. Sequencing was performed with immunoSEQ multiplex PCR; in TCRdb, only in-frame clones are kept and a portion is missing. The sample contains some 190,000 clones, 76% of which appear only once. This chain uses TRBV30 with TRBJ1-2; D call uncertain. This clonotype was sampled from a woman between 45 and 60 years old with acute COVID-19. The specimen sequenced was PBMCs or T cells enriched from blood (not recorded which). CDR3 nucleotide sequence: TGTGCCTGGAGTACGACACTGGGAGCGAGTGGCTACACCTTC. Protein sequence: CAWSTTLGASGYTF.